These 3 T cell receptor beta chains share one sample of origin, sequenced in a study of Ad26.COV2.S vaccination and SARS-CoV-2 variants. Specified treatment: roughly 18 received Ad26.COV2.S at low or high dose, single or two shots; 5 received placebo; per-sample allocation not given. Specimen acquisition occurred on day 63 following the initial vaccine or placebo injection. Profiling relied on immunoSEQ multiplex PCR, and the TCRdb table lists in-frame clones only, not all of them. The top ten clones hold more than 1.5% of a sample with about 400,000 clones, over 80% of them seen once. The sample consisted of peripheral blood, taken in a trial of Ad26.COV2.S vaccine versus placebo. The receptor set was obtained from a person between 18 and 60 years old who received the Ad26.COV2.S COVID-19 vaccine or a placebo.

The V call is TRBV7-9, the J call TRBJ1-1; possible D gene TRBD1, 6 bases. The CDR3 runs to 13 residues. Germline V CDR1 and CDR2: SEHNR, FQNEAQ (reference sequence). Trimming pared 5 bases from V and 1 base from J, leaving 8 bases between. CDR3 protein: CASSKTGNTEAFF. CDR3 nucleotide sequence: TGTGCCAGCAGCAAGACAGGGAACACTGAAGCTTTCTTT. The full variable domain, completed using reference TRBV7-9 and TRBJ1-1, is DTGVSQNPRHKITKRGQNVTFRCDPISEHNRLYWYRQTLGQGPEFLTYFQNEAQLEKSRLLSDRFSAERPKGSFSTLEIQRTEQGDSAMYLCASSKTGNTEAFFGQGTRLTVV.

The rearrangement joins TRBV7-9 to TRBJ2-7; 7 positions agree with TRBD1. Looked up from germline, CDR1 is SEHNR and CDR2 is FQNEAQ (reference sequence). Trimming cost V 2 bases and J 5 bases; bases outside gene matches: 6. The CDR3 sequence is 14 residues long. CDR3 in DNA: TGTGCCAGCAGCTTACTCCGGGACAGAGACGAGCAGTACTTC. Its translation is CASSLLRDRDEQYF. Using reference TRBV7-9 and TRBJ2-7 for the parts outside the CDR3, the full variable domain is DTGVSQNPRHKITKRGQNVTFRCDPISEHNRLYWYRQTLGQGPEFLTYFQNEAQLEKSRLLSDRFSAERPKGSFSTLEIQRTEQGDSAMYLCASSLLRDRDEQYFGPGTRLTVT.

V is TRBV6-2 or TRBV6-3 and J is TRBJ2-5; D might be TRBD2 (5 bases). This CDR3 comprises 14 residues. Germline V lookup: CDR1 MNHEY, CDR2 SVGEGT. Trimming stripped 4 bases from V and 8 bases from J, with 17 bases between. CDR3 sequence: CASSLTTKDTTQYF. The CDR3 DNA reads TGTGCCAGCAGTTTAACGACTAAAGACACAACCCAGTACTTC.